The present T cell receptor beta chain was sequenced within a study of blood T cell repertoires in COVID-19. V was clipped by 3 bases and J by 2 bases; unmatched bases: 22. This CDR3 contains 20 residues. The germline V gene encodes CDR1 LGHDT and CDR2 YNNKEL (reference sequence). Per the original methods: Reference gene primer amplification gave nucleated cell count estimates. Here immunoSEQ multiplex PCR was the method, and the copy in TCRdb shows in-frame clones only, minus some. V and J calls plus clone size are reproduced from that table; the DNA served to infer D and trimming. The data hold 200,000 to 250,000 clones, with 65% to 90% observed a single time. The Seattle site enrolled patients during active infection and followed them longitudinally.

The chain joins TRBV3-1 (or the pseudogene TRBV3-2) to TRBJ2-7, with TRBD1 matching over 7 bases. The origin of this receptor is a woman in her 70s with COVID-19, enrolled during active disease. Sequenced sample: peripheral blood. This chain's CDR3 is CASSHNCEGACPILTYEQYF. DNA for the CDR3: TGTGCCAGCAGCCATAATTGCGAGGGGGCGTGCCCAATTTTAACCTACGAGCAGTACTTC.